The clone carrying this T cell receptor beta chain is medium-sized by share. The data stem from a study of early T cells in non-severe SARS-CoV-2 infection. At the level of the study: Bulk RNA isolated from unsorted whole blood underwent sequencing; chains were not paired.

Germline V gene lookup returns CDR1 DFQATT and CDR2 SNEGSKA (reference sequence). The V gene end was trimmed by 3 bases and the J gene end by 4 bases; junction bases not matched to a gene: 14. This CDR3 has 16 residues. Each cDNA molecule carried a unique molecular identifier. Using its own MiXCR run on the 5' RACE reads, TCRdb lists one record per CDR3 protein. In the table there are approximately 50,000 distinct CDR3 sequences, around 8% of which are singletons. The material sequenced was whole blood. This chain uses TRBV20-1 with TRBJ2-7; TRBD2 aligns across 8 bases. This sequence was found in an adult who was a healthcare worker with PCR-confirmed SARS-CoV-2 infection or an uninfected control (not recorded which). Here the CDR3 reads CSASPRGRSGRYEQYF. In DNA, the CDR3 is TGCAGTGCTAGCCCCCGAGGCCGAAGCGGGAGATACGAGCAGTACTTC.